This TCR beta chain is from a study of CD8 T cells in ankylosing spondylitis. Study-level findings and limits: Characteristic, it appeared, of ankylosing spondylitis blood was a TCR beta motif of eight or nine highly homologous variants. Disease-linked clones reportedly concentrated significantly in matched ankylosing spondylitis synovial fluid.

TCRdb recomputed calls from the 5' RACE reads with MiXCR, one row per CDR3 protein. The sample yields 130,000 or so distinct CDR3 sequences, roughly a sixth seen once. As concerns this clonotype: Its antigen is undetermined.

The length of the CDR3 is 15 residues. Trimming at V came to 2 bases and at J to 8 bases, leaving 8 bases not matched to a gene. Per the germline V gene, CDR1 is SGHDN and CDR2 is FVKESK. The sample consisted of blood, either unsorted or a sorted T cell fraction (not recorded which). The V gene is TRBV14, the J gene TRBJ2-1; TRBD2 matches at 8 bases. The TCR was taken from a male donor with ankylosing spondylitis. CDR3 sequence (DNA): TGTGCCAGCAGCCAATTAGCGGGGCTTCAAGATGAGCAGTTCTTC. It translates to CASSQLAGLQDEQFF.